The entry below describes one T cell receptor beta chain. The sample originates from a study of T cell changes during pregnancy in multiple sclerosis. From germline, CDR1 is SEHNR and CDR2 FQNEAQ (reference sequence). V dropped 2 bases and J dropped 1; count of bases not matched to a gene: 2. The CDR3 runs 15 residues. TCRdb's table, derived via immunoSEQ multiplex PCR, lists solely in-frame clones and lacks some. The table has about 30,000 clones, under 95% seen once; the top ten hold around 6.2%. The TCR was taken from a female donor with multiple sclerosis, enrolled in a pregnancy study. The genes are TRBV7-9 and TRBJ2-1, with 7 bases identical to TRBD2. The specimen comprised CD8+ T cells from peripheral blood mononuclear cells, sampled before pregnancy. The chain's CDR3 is CASSLTGLSYNEQFF. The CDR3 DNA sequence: TGTGCCAGCAGCTTAACGGGACTATCCTACAATGAGCAGTTCTTC.